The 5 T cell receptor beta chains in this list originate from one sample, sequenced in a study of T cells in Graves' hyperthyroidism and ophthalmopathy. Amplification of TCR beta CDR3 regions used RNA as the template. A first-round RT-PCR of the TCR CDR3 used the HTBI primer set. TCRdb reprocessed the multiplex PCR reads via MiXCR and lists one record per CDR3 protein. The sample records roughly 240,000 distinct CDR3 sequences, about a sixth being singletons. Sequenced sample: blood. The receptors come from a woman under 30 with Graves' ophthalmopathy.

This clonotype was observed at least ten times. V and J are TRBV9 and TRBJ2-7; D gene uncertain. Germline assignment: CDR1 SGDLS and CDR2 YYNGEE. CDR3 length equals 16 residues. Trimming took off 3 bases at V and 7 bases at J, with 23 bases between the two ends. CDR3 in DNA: TGTGCCAGCAGCGAGCACTCGGACCGCCCTTACCGGGAGCAGTACTTC. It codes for CASSEHSDRPYREQYF.

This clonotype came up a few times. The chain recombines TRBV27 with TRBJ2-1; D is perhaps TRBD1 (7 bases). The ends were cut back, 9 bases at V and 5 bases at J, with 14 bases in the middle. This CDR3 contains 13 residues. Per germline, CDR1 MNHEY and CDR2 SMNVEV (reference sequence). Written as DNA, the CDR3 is TGTGCCAGTGGGCAGGGGGGACACAATGAGCAGTTCTTC. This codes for CASGQGGHNEQFF.

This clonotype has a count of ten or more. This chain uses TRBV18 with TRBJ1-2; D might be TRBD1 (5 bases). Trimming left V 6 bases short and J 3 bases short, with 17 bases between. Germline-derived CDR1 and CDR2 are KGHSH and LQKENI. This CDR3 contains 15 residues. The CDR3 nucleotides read TGTGCCAGCTCTAATCGGGACCTAGGGCACTATGGCTACACCTTC. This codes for CASSNRDLGHYGYTF.

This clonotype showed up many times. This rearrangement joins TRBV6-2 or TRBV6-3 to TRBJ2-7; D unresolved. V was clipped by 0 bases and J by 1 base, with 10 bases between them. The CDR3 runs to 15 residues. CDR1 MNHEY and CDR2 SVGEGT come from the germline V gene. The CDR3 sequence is CASSYSGFLSYEQYF. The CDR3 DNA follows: TGTGCCAGCAGTTACTCGGGGTTCCTGTCCTACGAGCAGTACTTC.

The DNA of the CDR3 is TGTGCCAGCAGTTTCGTTTACCACAGGGACGCCGGGGAGCTGTTTTTT. Amino acids: CASSFVYHRDAGELFF. The chain links TRBV27 to TRBJ2-2; D is possibly TRBD1 (6 bases). This CDR3 spans 16 amino acids. Between the trimmed V and J ends, which lost 3 bases and 6 bases, there was a span of 17 bases. Germline loops: CDR1 MNHEY, CDR2 SMNVEV (reference sequence).